The 9 T cell receptor beta chains in this list originate from one sample, sequenced in a study of blood T cells in healthy people across ages. Alongside a J-beta primer mix, a sample-barcoded 5' primer served in a second PCR lasting about 7 to 12 cycles. One entry per CDR3 protein, called by TCRdb with MiXCR from the 5' RACE reads. The sample lists roughly 730,000 distinct CDR3 sequences; approximately 53% were seen once. The specimen was blood. The receptors stem from a middle-aged man in good health.

This clonotype was seen only once. The chain is built from TRBV2 and TRBJ2-3; D assignment may be TRBD1 or TRBD2 (5 bases each). The CDR3 is 15 residues long. The V and J ends lost 4 bases and 4 bases respectively, with 15 bases between them. The germline gives CDR1 SNHLY, CDR2 FYNNEI. CDR3 loop: CASSVGVSKADTQYF. The CDR3 bases are TGTGCCAGCAGTGTGGGGGTCTCTAAGGCAGATACGCAGTATTTT.

CDR3 sequence (DNA): TGCGCCAGCAGCTTGGTGGGACAGGGGACCTACAATGAGCAGTTCTTC. This sequence encodes CASSLVGQGTYNEQFF. The chain couples TRBV5-1 to TRBJ2-1, with 10 positions matching TRBD1. Germline values: CDR1 SGHRS, CDR2 YFSETQ. This CDR3 region has 16 residues. V lost 0 bases and J lost 2; bases outside the gene matches: 2.

The J gene is TRBJ2-1, the V gene TRBV7-2, with 8 positions matching TRBD2. CDR1 SGHTA and CDR2 FQGNSA come from the germline V gene. After removal of 7 bases from V and 6 bases from J, the junction contained 11 bases not matched to a gene. This CDR3 has 15 residues. As DNA, the CDR3 is TGTGCCAGCAACCAAACACTAGCGGATACCAATGAGCAGTTCTTC. Translation gives CASNQTLADTNEQFF.

This chain uses TRBV30 with TRBJ1-3; D call uncertain. CDR1 is GTSNPN and CDR2 is SVGIG in the germline V gene (reference sequence). The V end was cut by 2 bases, the J end by 0 bases, with 8 bases between. This CDR3 spans 14 amino acids. DNA for the CDR3: TGTGCCTGGAGTAGCAGGAACTCTGGAAACACCATATATTTT. Residues: CAWSSRNSGNTIYF.

This clonotype was seen a few times. A much more abundant neighbour one base away suggests this may be a read error. V usage is TRBV7-2 and J usage is TRBJ1-2; perhaps TRBD1 as D (5 bases). This CDR3 is 17 amino acids long. The germline V and J ends were trimmed by 5 bases and 1 base, with 20 bases remaining between them. Germline CDR1 SGHTA, CDR2 FQGNSA. CDR3 DNA sequence: TGTGCCAGCAGCCTTAGTTGGGGGACGGGCAATAACTATGGCTACACCTTC. Translating it yields CASSLSWGTGNNYGYTF.

The chain links TRBV6-2 or TRBV6-3 to TRBJ2-3; 8 positions agree with TRBD2. Germline CDR1 MNHEY, CDR2 SVGEGT. The CDR3 is 20 residues long. With 2 bases clipped from V and 4 bases from J, the junction kept 20 bases outside the gene matches. DNA for the CDR3: TGTGCCAGCAGTTACCAACTTGGACTAGCACAAACACCGCTGGCAGATACGCAGTATTTT. Translating gives CASSYQLGLAQTPLADTQYF.

The CDR3, as DNA: TGTGCCAGCACTCAGGGAAACTTCTACAATGAGCAGTTCTTC. It codes for CASTQGNFYNEQFF. The rearrangement uses TRBV7-2 and TRBJ2-1; maybe TRBD1 (5 bases). CDR3 size: 14 residues. Germline V gene lookup returns CDR1 SGHTA and CDR2 FQGNSA. The V and J ends lost 7 bases and 3 bases respectively, with 13 bases between them.

The chain carries TRBV2 and TRBJ1-1; possible D gene TRBD1, 6 bases. CDR1 and CDR2 from the germline V gene are SNHLY and FYNNEI. V lost 7 bases and J lost 5, with 17 bases in between. CDR3 length: 14 amino acids. CDR3 loop: CASKGVQSITEAFF. The CDR3 DNA is TGTGCCAGCAAGGGGGTCCAGAGCATAACTGAAGCTTTCTTT.

The chain recombines TRBV20-1 with TRBJ2-3, with 12 bases aligning to TRBD2. The CDR3 runs 14 residues. Trimming removed 5 bases from V and 3 bases from J; junction bases left unmatched: 3. Germline values: CDR1 DFQATT, CDR2 SNEGSKA (reference sequence). DNA of the CDR3: TGCAGTGCTTTGACTAGCGGGGGAACAGATACGCAGTATTTT. Translating it yields CSALTSGGTDTQYF.